This paragraph reports one TCR beta chain. Its antigen is unidentified. CDR3 length: 15 residues. CDR1 MNHEY and CDR2 SVGAGI come from the germline V gene. The V gene end was trimmed by 2 bases and the J gene end by 8 bases; junction bases not matched to a gene: 4. Reliance was placed on clinical symptoms, serum thyroxine, TRAb, thyroid ultrasound and orbital computed tomography for diagnosis. This record comes from a study of Graves' ophthalmopathy and Graves' hyperthyroidism. Looking at the study overall: Investigators collected peripheral blood at initial diagnosis, before any treatment was given. Study results and caveats: Ophthalmopathy and stable hyperthyroidism were discriminated by a 13-signature model, with about 90% sensitivity and 81.08% specificity. The model's prediction of ophthalmopathy progression had 70.59% sensitivity and around 78% specificity.

Amplification of TCR beta CDR3 regions used RNA transcripts. Second-round multiplex PCR came after a first-round RT-PCR that employed HTBI primers. TCRdb itself ran the multiplex PCR reads through MiXCR, one entry per CDR3 protein. The sample includes approximately 210,000 distinct CDR3 sequences, 25% to 30% of them seen just once. What was sequenced was peripheral blood. This clonotype was obtained from a man aged 50 to 59 with Graves' ophthalmopathy. The V and J genes are TRBV6-5 and TRBJ1-6, with 9 nucleotides matching TRBD1. As DNA, the CDR3 is TGTGCCAGCAGTTACACGAGACAGGGGGATTCACCCCTCCACTTT. Translation gives CASSYTRQGDSPLHF.